Given below is one T cell receptor (beta chain) in context. Its antigen is undetermined. The data stem from a study of neurological immune-mediated disorders. V was pared by 3 bases and J by 10 bases, with 9 bases of the junction left unmatched. This CDR3 region has 14 residues. Germline loops: CDR1 MDHEN, CDR2 SYDVKM. The team produced cDNA through 5'RACE using 10-nucleotide random UMIs. From the 5' RACE reads, TCRdb called clonotypes with MiXCR, one entry per CDR3 protein. The repertoire has about 55,000 distinct CDR3 sequences, around 4% of them found once; the top ten carry around 1.5%. General observations from the study: The multiple sclerosis repertoire cluster was not associated with any clinical or MRI feature. Expansion of TCR clones was greatest in HTLV-1-associated myelopathy and smallest in multiple sclerosis, where it fell below that of healthy controls.

The gene calls are TRBV28 and TRBJ2-1; TRBD1 matches 7 bases. Sequencing input: PBMCs. This TCR was sampled from a man aged 30-40 years with multiple sclerosis. The CDR3 is CASSFYRGAGEQFF. CDR3 DNA: TGTGCCAGCAGTTTTTACAGGGGCGCTGGGGAGCAGTTCTTC.